This entry concerns a single TCR beta chain. Its specificity is unknown. Per the authors' pipeline: Owing to the provision of junction-only sequences devoid of quality scores by immunoSEQ, filtering differed. Assay used: immunoSEQ multiplex PCR; TCRdb lists only in-frame clones, some missing. V and J calls and clone size come straight from that table; D and trimming were deduced from the DNA. The sample contains roughly 2.2 million clones, roughly 92% of which appear only once. CDR1 is LNHDA and CDR2 is SQIVND in the germline V gene (reference sequence). This CDR3 is built from 13 residues. V lost 5 bases and J 1 base, leaving 9 bases between the germline ends. This sample was included in a study of shared clonotypes between healthy human individuals. Overall study results and limits: Depth of sequencing was expected to influence donor clonotype sharing. The study found lower generation probabilities in non-shared clonotypes than in those shared by all four donors.

The sample consisted of naive CD4+ T cells from PBMCs. The subset is: CD45RA+ positively selected. This TCR came from a man between 18 and 35 years old in good health. Some clones in this sample may be carry-over from other donors' samples. This rearrangement joins TRBV19 to TRBJ2-7, with a possible D match to TRBD2 (6 bases). The CDR3 region has the DNA TGTGCCAGTAGTCAGGACTATTCCTACGAGCAGTACTTC. Translation: CASSQDYSYEQYF.